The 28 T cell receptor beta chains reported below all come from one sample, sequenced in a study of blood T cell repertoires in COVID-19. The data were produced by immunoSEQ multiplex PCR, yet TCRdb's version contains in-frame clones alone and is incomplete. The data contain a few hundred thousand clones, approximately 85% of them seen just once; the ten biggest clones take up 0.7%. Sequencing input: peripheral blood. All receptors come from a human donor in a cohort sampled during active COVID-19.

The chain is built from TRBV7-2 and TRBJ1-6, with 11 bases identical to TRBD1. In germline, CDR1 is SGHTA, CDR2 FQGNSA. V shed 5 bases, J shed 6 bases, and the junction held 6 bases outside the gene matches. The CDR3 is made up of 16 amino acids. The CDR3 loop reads CASSPRTGGFNSPLHF. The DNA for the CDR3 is TGTGCCAGCAGCCCGCGGACAGGGGGCTTTAATTCACCCCTCCACTTT.

The CDR3 nucleotides read TGTGCCAGCAGCCCCCGGGTGGATGGGGAGCAGTACTTC. As protein: CASSPRVDGEQYF. The V and J genes are TRBV6-6 and TRBJ2-7; D not resolved. Germline V CDR1 and CDR2: MNHNY, SVGAGI (reference sequence). V lost 6 bases and J lost 7, with 16 bases in between. This CDR3 spans 13 amino acids.

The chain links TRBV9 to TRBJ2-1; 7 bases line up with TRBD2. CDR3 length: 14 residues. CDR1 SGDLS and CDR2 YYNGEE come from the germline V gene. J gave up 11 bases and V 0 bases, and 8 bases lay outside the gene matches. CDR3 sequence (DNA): TGTGCCAGCAGCGTAGGGGGAGGGCCCGGTAAGCAGTTCTTC. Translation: CASSVGGGPGKQFF.

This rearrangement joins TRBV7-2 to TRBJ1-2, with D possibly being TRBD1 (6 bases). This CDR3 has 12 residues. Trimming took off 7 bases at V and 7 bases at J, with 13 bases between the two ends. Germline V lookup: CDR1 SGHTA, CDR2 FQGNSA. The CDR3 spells CASIEQGTGYTF. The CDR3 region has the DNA TGTGCCAGCATCGAACAGGGAACTGGCTACACCTTC.

Here the CDR3 DNA reads TGTGCCAGCAGCTTAGCAGGACAGGGCGATCAGCCCCAGCATTTT. Translating it yields CASSLAGQGDQPQHF. The chain recombines TRBV7-9 with TRBJ1-5; 8 bases are shared with TRBD1. The CDR3 length is 15 residues. V lost 0 bases, J lost 5 bases, and 3 bases stayed unmatched. CDR1 and CDR2 from the germline V gene are SEHNR and FQNEAQ (reference sequence).

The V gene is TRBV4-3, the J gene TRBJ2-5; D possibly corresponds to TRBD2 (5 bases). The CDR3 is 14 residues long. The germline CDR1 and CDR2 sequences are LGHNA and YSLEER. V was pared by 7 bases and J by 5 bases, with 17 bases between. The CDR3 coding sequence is TGCGCCAGCAACCGCGGAAGTGGGGAGGAGACCCAGTACTTC. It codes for CASNRGSGEETQYF.

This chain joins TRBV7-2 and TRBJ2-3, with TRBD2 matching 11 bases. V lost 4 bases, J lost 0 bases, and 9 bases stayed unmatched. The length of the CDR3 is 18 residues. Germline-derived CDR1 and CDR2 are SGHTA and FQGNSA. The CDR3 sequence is CASSSRRLAGGSTDTQYF. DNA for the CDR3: TGTGCCAGCAGCTCCCGCAGGCTAGCGGGGGGAAGCACAGATACGCAGTATTTT.

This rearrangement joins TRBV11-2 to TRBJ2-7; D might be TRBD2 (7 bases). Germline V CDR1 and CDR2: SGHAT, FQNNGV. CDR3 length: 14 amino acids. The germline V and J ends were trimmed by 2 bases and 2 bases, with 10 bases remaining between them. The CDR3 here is CASSLRGAAYEQYF. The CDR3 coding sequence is TGTGCCAGCAGCTTACGGGGGGCGGCCTACGAGCAGTACTTC.

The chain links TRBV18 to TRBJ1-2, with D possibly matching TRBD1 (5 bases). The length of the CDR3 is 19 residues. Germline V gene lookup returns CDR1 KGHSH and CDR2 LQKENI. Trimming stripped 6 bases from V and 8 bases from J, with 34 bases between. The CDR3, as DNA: TGTGCCAGCTCGAGCGAACCCCTAGGGGCCGGAGCGCTCTTCCAAGGCTACACCTTC. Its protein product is CASSSEPLGAGALFQGYTF. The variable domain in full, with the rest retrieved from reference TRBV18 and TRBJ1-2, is NAGVMQNPRHLVRRRGQEARLRCSPMKGHSHVYWYRQLPEEGLKFMVYLQKENIIDESGMPKERFSAEFPKEGPSILRIQQVVRGDSAAYFCASSSEPLGAGALFQGYTFGSGTRLTVV.

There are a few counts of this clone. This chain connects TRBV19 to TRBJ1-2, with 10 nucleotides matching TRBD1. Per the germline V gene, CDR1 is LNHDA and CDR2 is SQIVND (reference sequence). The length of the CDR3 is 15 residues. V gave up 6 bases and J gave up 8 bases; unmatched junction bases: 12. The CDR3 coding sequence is TGTGCCAGTAGCAGGGACAGGGGCGATCCGGGAGGCTACACCTTC. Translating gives CASSRDRGDPGGYTF.

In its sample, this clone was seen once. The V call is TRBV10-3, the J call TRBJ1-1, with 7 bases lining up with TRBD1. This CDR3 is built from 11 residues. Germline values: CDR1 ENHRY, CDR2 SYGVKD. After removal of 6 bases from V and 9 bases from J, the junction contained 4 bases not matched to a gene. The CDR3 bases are TGTGCCATCAGCGCACAGGGGAAAGCTTTCTTT. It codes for CAISAQGKAFF.

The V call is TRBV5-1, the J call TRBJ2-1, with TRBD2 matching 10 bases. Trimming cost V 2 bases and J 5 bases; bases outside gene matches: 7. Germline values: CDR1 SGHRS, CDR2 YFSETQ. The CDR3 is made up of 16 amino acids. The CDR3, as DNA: TGCGCCAGCAGCTTTTCCCAGCGGGGGGGGGACAATGAGCAGTTCTTC. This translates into CASSFSQRGGDNEQFF.

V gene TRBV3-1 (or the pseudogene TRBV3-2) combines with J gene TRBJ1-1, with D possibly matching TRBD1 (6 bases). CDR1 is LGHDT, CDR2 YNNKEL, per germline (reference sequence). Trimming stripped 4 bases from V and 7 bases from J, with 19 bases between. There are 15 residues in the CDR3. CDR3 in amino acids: CASSPQGWGGGEAFF. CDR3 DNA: TGTGCCAGCAGCCCCCAGGGGTGGGGTGGGGGTGAAGCTTTCTTT.

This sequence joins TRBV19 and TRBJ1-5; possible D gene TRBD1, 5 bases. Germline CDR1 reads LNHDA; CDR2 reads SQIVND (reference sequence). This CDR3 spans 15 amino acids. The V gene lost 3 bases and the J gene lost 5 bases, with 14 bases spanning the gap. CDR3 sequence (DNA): TGTGCCAGTAGTATTGGCAGGGCTGGCGATCAGCCCCAGCATTTT. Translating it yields CASSIGRAGDQPQHF.

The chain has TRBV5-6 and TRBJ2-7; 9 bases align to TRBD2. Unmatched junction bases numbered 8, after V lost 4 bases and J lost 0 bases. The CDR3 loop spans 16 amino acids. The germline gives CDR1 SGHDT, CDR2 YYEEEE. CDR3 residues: CASSHTGTSLSYEQYF. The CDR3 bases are TGTGCCAGCAGCCACACCGGGACTAGCCTCTCCTACGAGCAGTACTTC.

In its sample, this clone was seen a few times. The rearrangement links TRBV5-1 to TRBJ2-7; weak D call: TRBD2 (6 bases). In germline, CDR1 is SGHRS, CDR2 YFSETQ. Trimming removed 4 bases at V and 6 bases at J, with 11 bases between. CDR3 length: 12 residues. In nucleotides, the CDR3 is TGCGCCAGCAGCCCATCTAGCGCCGAGCAGTACTTC. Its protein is CASSPSSAEQYF.

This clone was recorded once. DNA of the CDR3: TGTGCCAGTAGTATGACAGCCTCTGGAAACACCATATATTTT. Its translation is CASSMTASGNTIYF. This sequence joins TRBV19 and TRBJ1-3; weak D call: TRBD1 (5 bases). The V gene lost 3 bases and the J gene lost 0 bases, with 6 bases spanning the gap. Germline V lookup: CDR1 LNHDA, CDR2 SQIVND (reference sequence). This CDR3 has 14 amino acids.

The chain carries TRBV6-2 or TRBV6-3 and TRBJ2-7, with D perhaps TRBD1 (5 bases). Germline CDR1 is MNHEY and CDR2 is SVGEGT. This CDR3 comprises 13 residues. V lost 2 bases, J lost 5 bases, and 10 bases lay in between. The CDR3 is CASSYRGRDEQYF. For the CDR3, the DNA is TGTGCCAGCAGTTACCGTGGCAGGGACGAGCAGTACTTC.

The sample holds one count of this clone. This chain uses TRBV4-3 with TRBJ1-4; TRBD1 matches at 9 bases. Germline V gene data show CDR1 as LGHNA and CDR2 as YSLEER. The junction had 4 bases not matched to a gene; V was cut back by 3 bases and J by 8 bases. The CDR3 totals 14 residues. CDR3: CASSHRDREEKLFF. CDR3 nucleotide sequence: TGCGCCAGCAGCCACCGGGACAGGGAGGAAAAACTGTTTTTT.

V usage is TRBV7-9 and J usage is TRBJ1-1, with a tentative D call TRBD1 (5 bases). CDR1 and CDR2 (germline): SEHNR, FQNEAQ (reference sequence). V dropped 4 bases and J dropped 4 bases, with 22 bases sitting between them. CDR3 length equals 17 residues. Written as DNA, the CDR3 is TGTGCCAGCAGCTCCCACCTTAAGGCCAGGGCGGCCACTGAAGCTTTCTTT. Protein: CASSSHLKARAATEAFF.

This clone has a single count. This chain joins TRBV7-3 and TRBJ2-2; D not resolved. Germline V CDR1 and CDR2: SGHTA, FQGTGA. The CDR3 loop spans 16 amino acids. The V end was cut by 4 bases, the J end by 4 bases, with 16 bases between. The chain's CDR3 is CASSSEDRKRTGELFF. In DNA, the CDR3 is TGTGCCAGCAGCTCAGAGGATCGGAAGCGCACCGGGGAGCTGTTTTTT.

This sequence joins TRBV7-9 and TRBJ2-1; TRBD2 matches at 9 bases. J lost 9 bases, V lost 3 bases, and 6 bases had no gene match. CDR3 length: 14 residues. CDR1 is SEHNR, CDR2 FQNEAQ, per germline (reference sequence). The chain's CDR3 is CASSFGTSWSEQFF. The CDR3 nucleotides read TGTGCCAGCAGCTTCGGGACTAGCTGGTCTGAGCAGTTCTTC.

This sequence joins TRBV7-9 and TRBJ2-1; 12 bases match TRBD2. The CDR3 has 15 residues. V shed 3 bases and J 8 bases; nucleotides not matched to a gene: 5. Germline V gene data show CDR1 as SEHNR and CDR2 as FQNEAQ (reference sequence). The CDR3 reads CASSLTSGGGDEQFF. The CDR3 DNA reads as TGTGCCAGCAGCTTGACTAGCGGGGGCGGCGATGAGCAGTTCTTC. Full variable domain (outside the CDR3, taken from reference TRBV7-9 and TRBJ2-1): DTGVSQNPRHKITKRGQNVTFRCDPISEHNRLYWYRQTLGQGPEFLTYFQNEAQLEKSRLLSDRFSAERPKGSFSTLEIQRTEQGDSAMYLCASSLTSGGGDEQFFGPGTRLTVL.

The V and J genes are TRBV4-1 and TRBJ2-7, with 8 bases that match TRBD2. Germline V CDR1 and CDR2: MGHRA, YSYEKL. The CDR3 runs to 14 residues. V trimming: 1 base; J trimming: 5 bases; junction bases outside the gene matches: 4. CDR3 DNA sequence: TGCGCCAGCAGCCAAGCGGGGGGGCCCCACGAGCAGTACTTC. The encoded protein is CASSQAGGPHEQYF.

The CDR3: CASRLLAGVEETQYF. CDR3 in DNA: TGTGCCAGCAGGCTACTAGCGGGAGTGGAGGAGACCCAGTACTTC. The gene calls are TRBV27 and TRBJ2-5; 11 bases align to TRBD2. CDR3 length: 15 residues. V dropped 6 bases and J dropped 5; count of bases not matched to a gene: 8. CDR1 MNHEY and CDR2 SMNVEV come from the germline V gene (reference sequence).

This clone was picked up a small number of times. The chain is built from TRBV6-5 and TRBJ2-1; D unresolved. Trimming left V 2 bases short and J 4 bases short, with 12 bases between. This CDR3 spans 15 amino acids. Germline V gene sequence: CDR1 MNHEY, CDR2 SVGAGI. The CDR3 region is CASSYETPRYNEQFF. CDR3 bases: TGTGCCAGCAGTTACGAGACTCCTCGTTACAATGAGCAGTTCTTC.

The CDR3 sequence: CASSLPRGPPVYEQYF. The CDR3 nucleotides are TGTGCCAGCAGCTTACCCAGGGGCCCCCCTGTTTACGAGCAGTACTTC. The chain has TRBV7-9 and TRBJ2-7, with D tentatively TRBD1 (6 bases). Germline CDR1 and CDR2: SEHNR and FQNEAQ (reference sequence). V shed 2 bases and J shed 4 bases, with 18 bases lying between them. The CDR3 is 16 amino acids.

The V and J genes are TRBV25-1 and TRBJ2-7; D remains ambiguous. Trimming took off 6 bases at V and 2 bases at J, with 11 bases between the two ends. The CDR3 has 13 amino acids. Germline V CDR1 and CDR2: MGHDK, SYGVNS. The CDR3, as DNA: TGTGCCAGCAGCTCAAGTGTAGCCTACGAGCAGTACTTC. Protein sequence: CASSSSVAYEQYF.